This is a list of T cell receptor beta chains from one sample in a study of shared T cell receptors in the human thymus. Clones were sequenced by immunoSEQ multiplex PCR, and TCRdb holds only the in-frame ones, with some missing. The sample holds hundreds of thousands of clones, about 90% seen once. This sample was also put to use in a study of human thymus T cells.

Material for sequencing was thymocytes. These receptors came from a boy under two years old with a congenital heart defect. The CDR3 runs from the conserved cysteine through the conserved F or W.

>TRBV27|TRBJ2-3
CASSSPGGISATDTQYF
>TRBV5-1|TRBJ2-5
CASSAGAGLQETQYF
>TRBV4-3|TRBJ1-2
CASSQVFPTGGSYGYTF
>TRBV4-3|TRBJ1-2
CASSHDKAGKNGYPF
>TRBV14|TRBJ1-4
CASSLTGGYNEKLFF
>TRBV6-5|TRBJ2-5
CASSYKGTGQETQYF
>TRBV28|TRBJ1-4
CASSPTHLTGAEEKLFF
>TRBV2|TRBJ1-5
CASSEQTGDRQPQHF
>TRBV6-5|TRBJ1-6
CASSYSRHREDSPLHF
>TRBV12-5|TRBJ1-1
CASGLVQEGSNTEAFF
>TRBV30|TRBJ2-7
CACRIGQGCDEQYF
>TRBV10-3|TRBJ2-7
CAISEREGLYEQYF
>TRBV7-6|TRBJ2-7
CASSSSPGLAGTYEQYF
>TRBV29-1|TRBJ1-1
CSARGLKTEAFF
>TRBV4-3|TRBJ2-7
CASSQVTSGASSYEQYF
>TRBV6-5|TRBJ1-1
CASSQSQGRITEAFF
>TRBV6-5|TRBJ2-5
CASSYSGTGGQETQYF
>TRBV2|TRBJ2-1
CASSDLTSGANEQFF
>TRBV4-1|TRBJ1-1
CASIGSGMNTEAFF
>TRBV27|TRBJ1-2
CASSPQGTNYGYTF
>TRBV6-7|TRBJ1-5
CASSGTGEQPQHF
>TRBV25-1|TRBJ2-3
CASSGRVSDTQYF
>TRBV4-3|TRBJ1-1
CASSHKYRDRVLNTEAFF
>TRBV2|TRBJ2-3
CASRVDFDGKPSTDTQYF
>TRBV6-4|TRBJ1-4
CASSDKQGGDEKLFF
>TRBV5-1|TRBJ1-3
CASSLDGQGNAGNTIYF
>TRBV6-1|TRBJ2-3
CASSTQGMTDTQYF
>TRBV19|TRBJ1-4
CASRKQGGRGSEKLFF
>TRBV27|TRBJ2-2
CASSLGQPNTGELFF
>TRBV11-3|TRBJ2-2
CASSESSCNTGELFF
>TRBV28|TRBJ1-1
CASSLWGPGPNTEAFF
>TRBV9|TRBJ1-2
CASSPLQGEYGYTF
>TRBV30|TRBJ1-2
CAWSVREGANGYTF
>TRBV6-5|TRBJ2-2
CASSLNSATNTGELFF
>TRBV19|TRBJ1-2
CASSIGQGLGYTF
>TRBV15|TRBJ2-2
CATSRGLAGLDQNTGELFF
>TRBV7-2|TRBJ2-5
CASNLERLGSGGQETQYF
>TRBV14|TRBJ2-2
CASSQNGLAGGPGGELFF
>TRBV5-6|TRBJ1-3
CASRQTVTGNTIYF
>TRBV5-1|TRBJ2-3
CASSLRASGRQVDTQYF
>TRBV7-9|TRBJ2-7
CASSYARTGLYEQYF
>TRBV28|TRBJ1-4
CASSLLRDRGLATNEKLFF
>TRBV28|TRBJ1-2
CASSLLGHPGSSYTF
>TRBV27|TRBJ1-5
CASSSGQGNQPQHF
>TRBV10-1|TRBJ2-7
CASSEWRAGSYEQYF
>TRBV7-9|TRBJ2-7
CASSRRQDLSYEQYF
>TRBV19|TRBJ1-6
CASSTINRSSYNSPLHF
>TRBV29-1|TRBJ2-7
CSVEDRTTNPYEQYF